This T cell receptor beta chain is drawn from a study of blood T cell repertoires in COVID-19. The protocol was immunoSEQ multiplex PCR, while the TCRdb copy is restricted to in-frame clones and leaves out a portion. Of just over 300,000 clones detected, roughly 91% appear once; the ten largest clones hold approximately 2%. CDR1 is MNHNS, CDR2 SASEGT, per germline. V shed 4 bases and J 3 bases; nucleotides not matched to a gene: 9. The CDR3 covers 16 residues. The TCR sequence derives from a woman in her twenties or thirties with COVID-19, enrolled during active disease. This chain connects TRBV6-1 to TRBJ1-5, with 7 nucleotides matching TRBD1. Material: peripheral blood. The CDR3 region is CASSADRALVNQPQHF. CDR3 DNA: TGTGCCAGCAGTGCTGACAGGGCCCTAGTCAATCAGCCCCAGCATTTT.